The TCR beta chain described here comes from a study of spatial heterogeneity in lung cancer. On the study more broadly: Alpha-chain sequences were consistently detected less often than beta-chain sequences. Study-wide points: Ubiquitous, expanded tumor-derived TCRs were more frequently observed in blood at resection than at follow-up.

Every cDNA TCR molecule received its own unique molecular identifier. TCRdb reanalysed the 5' RACE reads using MiXCR and keeps one entry per CDR3 protein. Among tens of thousands of distinct CDR3 sequences listed, about 7.2% were seen once. This clonotype was seen many times. Its target is not known. Time point defined: sample taken at primary tumor resection. Unsorted samples of tumor, nontumor lung or frozen PBMC had their whole RNA sequenced. The CDR3 covers 14 residues. Between the trimmed V and J ends, which lost 5 bases and 6 bases, there was a span of 13 bases. Germline-derived CDR1 and CDR2 are SEHNR and FQNEAQ (reference sequence).

This material consisted of PBMCs, taken at surgery. The chain links TRBV7-9 to TRBJ1-4; no clear D. This receptor was taken from a female donor with early-stage non-small cell lung cancer. The CDR3 DNA is TGTGCCAGCAGCCCTGCTTCCCTATATGAAAAACTGTTTTTT. It specifies CASSPASLYEKLFF.